The next 18 T cell receptor beta chains were all read from a single sample in a study of human T cells and chemical hapten exposure. Specified time point: patch test 2, 6 weeks after DPC sensitization. Specified treatment: therapeutic diphenylcyclopropenone sensitization with weekly scalp DPC. TCRdb re-called the RACE reads with MiXCR, one entry per CDR3 protein. The sample carries some 100,000 distinct CDR3 sequences, about 9.3% recorded once. Here the sequenced sample was whole blood, taken in connection with sensitization to the hapten diphenylcyclopropenone (DPC). Receptors originate from a woman aged 40-49 years with alopecia areata. Some clones in this sample may be carry-over from other donors' samples.

This clonotype was observed a handful of times. The chain uses TRBV6-5 and TRBJ2-7; the match to TRBD2 covers 10 bases. J was trimmed by 5 bases and V by 2 bases; bases with no gene match: 3. Germline V lookup: CDR1 MNHEY, CDR2 SVGAGI. This CDR3 is 14 amino acids long. The CDR3 loop reads CASSYRLAGDEQYF. The CDR3 DNA follows: TGTGCCAGCAGTTACAGGCTAGCGGGAGACGAGCAGTACTTC.

This clonotype was counted at least ten times. One junction end does not reproduce the germline sequence, and a read error may be involved. This sequence joins TRBV20-1 and TRBJ1-1; tentatively, D is TRBD1 (5 bases). Germline CDR1 is DFQATT and CDR2 is SNEGSKA (reference sequence). The length of the CDR3 is 14 residues. CDR3 DNA sequence: TGCAGTGCCGTCCAGGGTGGACTGAACCCTGAAGCTTTCTTT. It is translated as CSAVQGGLNPEAFF.

The rearrangement joins TRBV7-2 to TRBJ2-5; D is unclear. Trimming took off 5 bases at V and 4 bases at J, with 11 bases between the two ends. This CDR3 comprises 13 residues. The germline gives CDR1 SGHTA, CDR2 FQGNSA. In nucleotides, the CDR3 is TGTGCCAGCAGCGGGAATGCTGGAGAGACCCAGTACTTC. The encoded protein is CASSGNAGETQYF.

The chain couples TRBV6-4 to TRBJ2-2, with 8 bases matching TRBD2. Germline-derived CDR1 and CDR2 are MRHNA and SNTAGT. CDR3 length equals 16 residues. Germline trimming cut 2 bases from V and 1 base from J; bases unmatched to any gene: 3. The CDR3: CASSDRTSRNTGELFF. CDR3 DNA sequence: TGTGCCAGCAGTGACAGGACTAGCAGGAACACCGGGGAGCTGTTTTTT.

This clonotype came up many times. This chain uses TRBV29-1 with TRBJ2-1; 16 positions agree with TRBD2. Looked up from germline, CDR1 is SQVTM and CDR2 is ANQGSEA. The CDR3 runs 17 residues. V lost 7 bases to trimming and J lost 5 bases; unmatched junction nucleotides: 11. CDR3 in amino acids: CSAPGTSGRARNNEQFF. CDR3 nucleotides: TGCAGCGCCCCCGGGACTAGCGGGAGGGCTCGAAACAATGAGCAGTTCTTC.

This sequence joins TRBV30 and TRBJ1-1, with D unclear. CDR1 and CDR2 from the germline V gene are GTSNPN and SVGIG (reference sequence). This CDR3 has 11 residues. Trimming took 5 bases from V and 3 from J, leaving 7 bases between them. Here the CDR3 reads CAWRVDTEAFF. CDR3 nucleotide sequence: TGTGCCTGGCGAGTGGACACTGAAGCTTTCTTT.

This clonotype has ten or more counts. The chain carries TRBV29-1 and TRBJ1-1; unclear D gene. Trimming removed 3 bases from V and 6 bases from J, with 5 bases in between. The CDR3 runs 10 residues. Germline CDR1 SQVTM, CDR2 ANQGSEA. The CDR3: CSVDRPEAFF. The CDR3 DNA reads as TGCAGCGTTGATCGCCCTGAAGCTTTCTTT.

At least ten counts were recorded for this clonotype. The rearrangement joins TRBV6-2 or TRBV6-3 to TRBJ2-1; 12 bases are a match to TRBD2. Germline trimming cut 0 bases from V and 9 bases from J; bases unmatched to any gene: 3. Germline loops: CDR1 MNHEY, CDR2 SVGEGT. This CDR3 region has 15 residues. Here the CDR3 reads CASSYSLAGGVEQFF. DNA for the CDR3: TGTGCCAGCAGTTACTCTCTAGCGGGAGGGGTTGAGCAGTTCTTC.

This clonotype showed up many times. This chain links TRBV4-3 with TRBJ1-4; 10 positions agree with TRBD1. Losses at the gene ends were 7 bases for V and 8 bases for J; bases not matched to a gene: 10. The germline V gene encodes CDR1 LGHNA and CDR2 YSLEER. CDR3 length: 15 amino acids. CDR3 nucleotides: TGCGCCAGCACCCTCCTCCGGGACAGGGGCGAAAAACTGTTTTTT. Its protein is CASTLLRDRGEKLFF.

This clonotype was seen ten or more times. CDR3 DNA sequence: TGCAGCGCTGTACTTGGGGCAATTGCTTTCTTT. It yields the protein CSAVLGAIAFF. The chain carries TRBV29-1 and TRBJ1-1, with D perhaps matching TRBD1 (5 bases). This CDR3 has 11 amino acids. V was pared by 7 bases and J by 11 bases, with 17 bases between. CDR1 and CDR2 from the germline V gene are SQVTM and ANQGSEA.

This clonotype was detected many times. The rearrangement uses TRBV28 and TRBJ1-2; D is unresolved. Trimming stripped 6 bases from V and 0 bases from J, with 5 bases between. The germline V gene has CDR1 MDHEN and CDR2 SYDVKM. This CDR3 contains 12 residues. This chain's CDR3 is CASRPSNYGYTF. In nucleotides, the CDR3 is TGTGCCAGCAGGCCGTCTAACTATGGCTACACCTTC.

The gene calls are TRBV24-1 and TRBJ2-2; possible D gene TRBD1, 5 bases. V was cut by 0 bases and J by 9 bases, with 10 bases left in between. This CDR3 comprises 14 residues. Germline V gene data show CDR1 as KGHDR and CDR2 as SFDVKD. The chain's CDR3 is CATSDLAGNRELFF. CDR3 sequence (DNA): TGTGCCACCAGTGATTTGGCAGGGAACCGGGAGCTGTTTTTT.

This clonotype was seen a few times. Here the CDR3 reads CASSFHGSGTYEQYF. CDR3 in DNA: TGTGCCAGCAGCTTCCATGGTAGCGGGACCTACGAGCAGTACTTC. This rearrangement joins TRBV7-2 to TRBJ2-7; the match to TRBD2 covers 8 bases. This CDR3 spans 15 amino acids. Germline CDR1 SGHTA, CDR2 FQGNSA. V was pared by 3 bases and J by 2 bases, with 6 bases of the junction left unmatched.

This clonotype was recorded many times. The chain joins TRBV28 to TRBJ2-7; no clear D gene. The germline gives CDR1 MDHEN, CDR2 SYDVKM. The CDR3 length is 12 residues. V gave up 4 bases and J gave up 4 bases, with 8 bases separating them. In nucleotides, the CDR3 is TGTGCCAGCAGTTCGACGGAGTACGAGCAGTACTTC. Translating gives CASSSTEYEQYF.

This clonotype has more than one count but fewer than ten. The chain employs TRBV4-1 and TRBJ2-5, with TRBD2 matching 8 bases. J lost 3 bases, V lost 4 bases, and 10 bases had no gene match. The germline gives CDR1 MGHRA, CDR2 YSYEKL. This CDR3 is built from 16 residues. The CDR3, as DNA: TGCGCCAGCAGCCCCCTCCCACTAGCGGAAGAAGAGACCCAGTACTTC. Residues: CASSPLPLAEEETQYF.

This rearrangement joins TRBV28 to TRBJ2-7; no definite D call. The CDR3 is 14 amino acids. Trimming pared 7 bases from V and 0 bases from J, leaving 13 bases between. CDR1 and CDR2 (germline): MDHEN, SYDVKM. This chain's CDR3 is CASTLGRSSYEQYF. The CDR3 nucleotides are TGTGCCAGCACCTTGGGCAGGAGCTCCTACGAGCAGTACTTC.

This clonotype was found a few times. This chain connects TRBV12-5 to TRBJ1-1, with a weak D call TRBD1 (6 bases). Germline CDR1 LGHNT, CDR2 FRNRAP. V was pared by 0 bases and J by 2 bases, with 13 bases between. CDR3 length: 16 amino acids. DNA for the CDR3: TGTGCTAGTGGTTTGGTCCTCCAAGGGGGAAACACTGAAGCTTTCTTT. As protein: CASGLVLQGGNTEAFF. The complete variable domain, with remaining parts taken from reference TRBV12-5 and TRBJ1-1, reads DARVTQTPRHKVTEMGQEVTMRCQPILGHNTVFWYRQTMMQGLELLAYFRNRAPLDDSGMPKDRFSAEMPDATLATLKIQPSEPRDSAVYFCASGLVLQGGNTEAFFGQGTRLTVV.

This clonotype was observed a handful of times. The J gene is TRBJ1-1, the V gene TRBV7-9; possibly TRBD1 for D (5 bases). Trimming stripped 1 base from V and 4 bases from J, with 13 bases between. Per germline, CDR1 SEHNR and CDR2 FQNEAQ (reference sequence). The CDR3 has 15 amino acids. The DNA of the CDR3 is TGTGCCAGCAGCTTAGTGGGGGTGGTTGGCACTGAAGCTTTCTTT. It specifies CASSLVGVVGTEAFF.